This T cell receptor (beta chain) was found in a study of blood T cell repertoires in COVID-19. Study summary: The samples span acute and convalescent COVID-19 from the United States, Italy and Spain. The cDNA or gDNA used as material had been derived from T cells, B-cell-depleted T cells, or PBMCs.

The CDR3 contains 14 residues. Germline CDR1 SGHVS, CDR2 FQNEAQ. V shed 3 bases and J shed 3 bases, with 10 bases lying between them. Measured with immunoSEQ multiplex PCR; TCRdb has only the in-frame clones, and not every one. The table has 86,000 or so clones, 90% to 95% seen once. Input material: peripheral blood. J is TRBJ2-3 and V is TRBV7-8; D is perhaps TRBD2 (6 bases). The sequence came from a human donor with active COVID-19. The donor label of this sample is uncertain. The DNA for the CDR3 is TGTGCCAGCAGCTTGGGGACTCGGACAGATACGCAGTATTTT. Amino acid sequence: CASSLGTRTDTQYF.